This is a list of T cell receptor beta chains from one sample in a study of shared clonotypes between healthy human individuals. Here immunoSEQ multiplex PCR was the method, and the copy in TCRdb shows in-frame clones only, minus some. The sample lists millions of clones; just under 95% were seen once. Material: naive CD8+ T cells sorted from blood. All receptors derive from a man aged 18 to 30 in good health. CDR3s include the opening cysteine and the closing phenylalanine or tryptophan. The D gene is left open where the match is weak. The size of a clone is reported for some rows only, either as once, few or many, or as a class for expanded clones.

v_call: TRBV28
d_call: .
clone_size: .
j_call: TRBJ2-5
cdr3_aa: CASRRTPQETQYF
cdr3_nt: TGTGCCAGCAGGCGGACACCCCAAGAGACCCAGTACTTC

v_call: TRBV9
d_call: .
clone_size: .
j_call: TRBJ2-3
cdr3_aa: CASSAHSGTEGTDTQYF
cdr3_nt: TGTGCCAGCAGCGCCCACTCGGGGACCGAGGGGACAGATACGCAGTATTTT

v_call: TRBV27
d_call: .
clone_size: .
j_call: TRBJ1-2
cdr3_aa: CASSSQRPGINYGYTF
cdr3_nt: TGTGCCAGCAGTTCTCAAAGACCTGGGATTAACTATGGCTACACCTTC

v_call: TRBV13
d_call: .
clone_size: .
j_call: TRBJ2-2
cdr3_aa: CASDSGDTGELFF
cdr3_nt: TGTGCCAGCGATTCGGGGGATACCGGGGAGCTGTTTTTT

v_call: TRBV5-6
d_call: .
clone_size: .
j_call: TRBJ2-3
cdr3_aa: CASSFGSTDTQYF
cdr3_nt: TGTGCCAGCAGCTTCGGGTCAACAGATACGCAGTATTTT

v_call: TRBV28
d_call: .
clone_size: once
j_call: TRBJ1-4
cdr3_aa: CASRVYASGTEKLFF
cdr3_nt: TGTGCCAGCAGGGTGTATGCCTCGGGAACTGAAAAACTGTTTTTT

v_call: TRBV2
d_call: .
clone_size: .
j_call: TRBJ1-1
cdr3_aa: CASSETQENTEAFF
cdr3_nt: TGTGCCAGCAGTGAAACACAGGAGAACACTGAAGCTTTCTTT

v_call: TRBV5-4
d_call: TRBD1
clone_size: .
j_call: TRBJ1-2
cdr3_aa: CASSLEIQGPLYGYTF
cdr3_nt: TGTGCCAGCAGCTTGGAAATACAGGGGCCCCTCTATGGCTACACCTTC

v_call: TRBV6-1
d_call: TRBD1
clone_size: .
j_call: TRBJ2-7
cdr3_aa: CASSDDRGYEQYF
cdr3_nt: TGTGCCAGCAGTGACGACAGGGGTTACGAGCAGTACTTC

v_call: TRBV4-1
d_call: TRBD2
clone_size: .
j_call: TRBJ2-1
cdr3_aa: CASSYSAGGARYNEQFF
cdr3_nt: TGCGCCAGCAGCTACTCAGCGGGGGGGGCCCGATACAATGAGCAGTTCTTC

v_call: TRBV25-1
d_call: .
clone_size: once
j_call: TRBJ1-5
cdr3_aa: CASSELMDQPQHF
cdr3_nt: TGTGCCAGCAGTGAACTTATGGATCAGCCCCAGCATTTT

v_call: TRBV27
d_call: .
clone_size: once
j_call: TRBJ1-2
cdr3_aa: CASSSWIRAPIGGYTF
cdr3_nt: TGTGCCAGCAGTAGCTGGATCCGGGCCCCAATTGGAGGCTACACCTTC

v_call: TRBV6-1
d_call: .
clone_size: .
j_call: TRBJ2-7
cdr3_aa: CASSEGGSYEQYF
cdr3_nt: TGTGCCAGCAGTGAAGGCGGATCCTACGAGCAGTACTTC

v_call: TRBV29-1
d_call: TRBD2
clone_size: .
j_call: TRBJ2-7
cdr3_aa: CSGQTSGRYEQYF
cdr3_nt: TGCAGCGGACAGACTAGCGGGAGGTACGAGCAGTACTTC

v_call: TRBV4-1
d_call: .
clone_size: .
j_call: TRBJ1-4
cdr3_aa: CASSHPGGGRGEKLFF
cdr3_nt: TGCGCCAGCAGCCACCCCGGGGGGGGTCGAGGTGAAAAACTGTTTTTT

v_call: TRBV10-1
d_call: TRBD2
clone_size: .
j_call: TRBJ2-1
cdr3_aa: CASSASGEYNEQFF
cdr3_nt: TGCGCCAGCAGTGCCAGCGGGGAATACAATGAGCAGTTCTTC